This TCR beta chain was captured in a study of CD8 T cells in Susac syndrome (dated by TCRdb to between 2017 and 2020). Some background on the complete study: Repertoire sequencing was used to test whether CD8+ T cell activation and differentiation in Susac syndrome was antigen driven. The study compared CD8+ T cell repertoire clonality among 11 to 12 healthy donors, about 14 Susac syndrome patients and some 16 multiple sclerosis patients.

RNA was extracted using the RNeasy kit, and roughly 0.5 to 1 microgram was reverse transcribed with random hexamers. The immunoSEQ multiplex PCR assay, which covers 54 Vbeta and 13 Jbeta segments, was used to amplify TCR beta CDR3 regions. PCR amplification bias was corrected by using a synthetic template baseline for primer optimization and computational correction. The source study handled its data this way. Reads were annotated to V, D and J genes per IMGT and analyzed with immunoSEQ Analyzer, keeping only productive sequences. To calculate clonality, Shannon entropy was normalized by log2 of the number of productive unique sequences and then subtracted from one. For each patient and control, public and private clones were evaluated within the 100 most prevalent clones. Clones were defined as Susac-specific if absent from the healthy and MS cohorts, from roughly 1,100 published viral clones and from other ImmuneACCESS disease sequences. TCRdb itself trimmed the public reads at Q25 with fastp, ran MiXCR and retained productive beta chains. Rows matching on CDR3 protein sequence are summarized as one entry with the most common DNA and genes. The V and J calls reflect TCRdb's pipeline rather than the authors' work. The sample profile shows over 100,000 distinct CDR3 sequences; 92% of them were found once. Together, the top ten hold approximately 0.12% of the sample.

Beyond this particular receptor, the publication reports: The TCR sequencing and HLA analysis was acknowledged to have included a relatively small number of individuals.

High-throughput TCR beta sequencing profiled peripheral blood CD8+ and CD4+ T cells from healthy donors, Susac syndrome patients and multiple sclerosis patients. The healthy donors served as controls matched for age and sex. Bulk CD8+ and CD4+ T cells were purified magnetically by negative isolation, whereas CD8+ TEMRA cells were enriched by FACS. Blood was drawn into EDTA tubes, processed within 24 hours, and PBMCs were isolated by density gradient centrifugation. PBMCs intended for TCR sequencing were cryopreserved in liquid nitrogen and thawed later in a water bath at 37 degrees C. Purity of sorted or isolated CD4+, CD8+ and CD8+ TEMRA cells was at least 90%. As regards this clonotype: The antigen it binds to is not known. There are no base qualities to consult, and no much larger clone falls within one base.

The clonotype originates from a human donor in good health. The material sequenced was CD8+ T cells from PBMCs.

CDR3 reads: CASSLAPDRPIYGYTF. The nucleotides are TGTGCCAGCAGCTTAGCACCCGACAGGCCAATATATGGCTACACCTTC. The rearranged segments are TRBV7-2 and TRBJ1-2; TRBD1 could be the D gene, as 6 bases match. The germline V gene sets CDR1 to SGHTA and CDR2 to FQGNSA. V is clipped by 0 bases and J by 5 bases, and the sequence between their germline boundaries is 16 bases long. The CDR3 spans 16 residues, from the cysteine through the phenylalanine. The read is trimmed to its CDR3 DNA, 48 bases read in frame from base 1.